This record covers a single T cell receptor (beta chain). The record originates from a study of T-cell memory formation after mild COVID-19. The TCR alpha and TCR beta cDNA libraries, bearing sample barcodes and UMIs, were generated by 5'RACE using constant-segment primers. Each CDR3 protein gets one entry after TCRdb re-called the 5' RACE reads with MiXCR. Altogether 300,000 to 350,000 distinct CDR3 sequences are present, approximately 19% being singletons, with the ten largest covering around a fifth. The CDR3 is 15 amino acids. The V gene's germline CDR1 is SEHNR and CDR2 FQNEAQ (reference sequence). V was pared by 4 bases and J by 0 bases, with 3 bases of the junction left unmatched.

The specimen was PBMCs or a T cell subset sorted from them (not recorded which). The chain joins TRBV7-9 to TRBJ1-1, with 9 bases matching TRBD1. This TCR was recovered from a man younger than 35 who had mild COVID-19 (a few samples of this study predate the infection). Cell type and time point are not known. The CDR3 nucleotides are TGTGCCAGCAGCTATTGGACAGGGGTGAACACTGAAGCTTTCTTT. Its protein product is CASSYWTGVNTEAFF.